Given below is one T cell receptor beta chain in context. The antigen is undetermined. The source of the sample is a study of vaccination effects on CD4 cells after COVID-19. Only in-frame clones appear in the TCRdb table, and some are missing; sequencing was by immunoSEQ multiplex PCR. The sample has roughly 15,000 clones, approximately 70% seen once. Per germline, CDR1 SNHLY and CDR2 FYNNEI. The CDR3 totals 15 residues. V lost 4 bases, J lost 5 bases, and 7 bases stayed unmatched. Prior to sequencing, the ViraFEST assay stimulated PBMC with viral peptide pools, which expanded the antigen-specific CD4+ T cells. It was after roughly ten days of culture that CD4+ T cells were isolated. Participants got two doses of BNT162b2 or mRNA-1273 vaccine. It was with 10 IU/ml IL-2 and about 10 ug/ml peptides that some 2 million PBMC per well were cultured. Both day 3 and day 7 saw half the medium replaced with IL-2 medium.

This sample comprised CD4+ T cells from PBMCs cultured with SARS-CoV-2 spike peptides, obtained after COVID-19 vaccination. The chain couples TRBV2 to TRBJ1-1, with 10 bases identical to TRBD1. This clonotype originated in a human donor who received a COVID-19 vaccine. The CDR3 DNA is TGTGCCAGCAGTGTTGACAGGGGGCGCGGTACTGAAGCTTTCTTT. This encodes CASSVDRGRGTEAFF.